This TCR beta chain came from a study of T-cell reconstitution after alpha-beta-depleted transplantation in children. Points from the study as a whole: At one year after transplant, newly produced T cells mostly accounted for T-cell counts and diversity.

The authors prepared the TCRbeta library with unique molecular identifiers. TCRdb re-analysed the PCR reads in MiXCR, keeping a single row per CDR3 protein. The sample has about 460,000 distinct CDR3 sequences; more than 9.5% are singletons. This clonotype was counted ten times or more. Its target is unknown. V was clipped by 4 bases and J by 0 bases; unmatched bases: 3. The CDR3 spans 14 residues. CDR1 and CDR2 from the germline V gene are SGHKS and YYEKEE (reference sequence). This clonotype was obtained from a female patient aged 2-9 years who had a stem cell transplant for aplastic anemia, so the T cells may come from the graft donor. The material sequenced was PBMCs, mostly from graft donor cells, taken 180 days after TCRalphabeta/CD19-depleted stem cell transplant. V gene TRBV5-5 combines with J gene TRBJ2-7; 8 bases agree with TRBD1. CDR3 amino acids: CASSLQGVSYEQYF. CDR3 bases: TGTGCCAGCAGCCTACAGGGGGTCTCCTACGAGCAGTACTTC.